Listed below are T cell receptor beta chains from one sample, sequenced in a study of early T cells in non-severe SARS-CoV-2 infection. In TCRdb, the 5' RACE reads were re-called with MiXCR into one record per CDR3 protein. The sample consists of 70,000 to 95,000 distinct CDR3 sequences, over 12% of them appearing once. Sequenced material: whole blood. The origin of the receptors is an adult who was a healthcare worker with PCR-confirmed SARS-CoV-2 infection or an uninfected control (not recorded which). Both conserved end residues are part of each CDR3. Fields, in order: CDR3 protein, CDR3 DNA, clone size, D gene, J gene, V gene, CDR3 length. The D gene is left open where the match is weak. Clone size is stated in some rows and not others, as once, few, many or a class when expanded.

CSVAGFYGYTF	TGCAGCGTTGCGGGGTTCTATGGCTACACCTTC	few	-	TRBJ1-2	TRBV29-1	11
CASSLGGQLNNYGYTF	TGTGCCAGCAGCCTGGGCGGGCAGCTCAATAACTATGGCTACACCTTC	few	-	TRBJ1-2	TRBV7-8	16
CASSALTSTEQFF	TGTGCCAGCAGCGCCCTGACTAGCACTGAGCAGTTCTTC	-	TRBD2	TRBJ2-1	TRBV7-2	13
CASRGIAYQETQYF	TGTGCCAGTAGGGGGATCGCGTACCAAGAGACCCAGTACTTC	-	-	TRBJ2-5	TRBV19	14
CSASGGAFLHTPDTQYF	TGCAGTGCTAGCGGGGGGGCCTTCCTACATACACCGGATACGCAGTATTTT	few	TRBD2	TRBJ2-3	TRBV20-1	17
CASSFGSGGRQETQYF	TGTGCCAGCAGCTTTGGTAGCGGGGGGCGACAAGAGACCCAGTACTTC	few	TRBD2	TRBJ2-5	TRBV7-9	16
CASSWGDYNSPLHF	TGTGCCAGCAGCTGGGGGGACTATAATTCACCCCTCCACTTT	many	-	TRBJ1-6	TRBV5-4	14
CASSLRVHNEQFF	TGCGCCAGCAGTCTTCGGGTGCACAATGAGCAGTTCTTC	many	-	TRBJ2-1	TRBV10-2	13
CASSLGLPNTEAFF	TGTGCCAGCAGTTTGGGACTGCCGAACACTGAAGCTTTCTTT	few	-	TRBJ1-1	TRBV12-3/TRBV12-4	14
CASSSAGKGLGGNQPQHF	TGTGCCAGCAGTTCGGCAGGGAAGGGGTTAGGTGGCAATCAGCCCCAGCATTTT	few	-	TRBJ1-5	TRBV27	18
CSASQANYGYTF	TGCAGTGCTAGTCAGGCGAACTATGGCTACACCTTC	few	-	TRBJ1-2	TRBV20-1	12
CASSLGLAGLGNEQFF	TGCGCCAGCAGCCTCGGACTAGCGGGGTTAGGCAATGAGCAGTTCTTC	many	TRBD2	TRBJ2-1	TRBV4-1	16
CASRKQTGGQGYTF	TGCGCCAGCAGGAAGCAAACAGGGGGCCAGGGCTACACCTTC	-	TRBD1	TRBJ1-2	TRBV5-1	14
CASRNDRSNTGELFF	TGTGCCAGCAGAAACGACAGGTCGAACACCGGGGAGCTGTTTTTT	few	-	TRBJ2-2	TRBV6-5	15
CASSSRGVRTNYGYTF	TGTGCCAGCAGCTCCCGAGGTGTCCGAACTAACTATGGCTACACCTTC	-	-	TRBJ1-2	TRBV7-8	16
CASSPERRARGGYTF	TGTGCCAGCAGCCCCGAGCGCAGGGCAAGGGGTGGCTACACCTTC	few	-	TRBJ1-2	TRBV6-4	15
CASSRLPGRGGDTQYF	TGCGCCAGCAGCCGCCTACCGGGGCGGGGGGGTGATACGCAGTATTTT	few	TRBD2	TRBJ2-3	TRBV4-1	16
CSASPQTDTQYF	TGCAGTGCTAGTCCTCAAACAGATACGCAGTATTTT	-	-	TRBJ2-3	TRBV20-1	12
CASSYDRGNVEKLFF	TGTGCCAGCAGCTATGACAGGGGGAATGTAGAAAAACTGTTTTTT	-	TRBD1	TRBJ1-4	TRBV6-5	15
CASSYSYLRDNEQFF	TGTGCCAGCAGTTACTCGTATCTCAGGGATAATGAGCAGTTCTTC	few	-	TRBJ2-1	TRBV6-2/TRBV6-3	15
CASSLDQGMGNYGYTF	TGTGCCAGCAGCTTAGATCAGGGGATGGGAAACTATGGCTACACCTTC	few	-	TRBJ1-2	TRBV11-2	16
CASSPTEGNGYTF	TGTGCCAGCAGCCCAACAGAAGGGAATGGCTACACCTTC	few	-	TRBJ1-2	TRBV14	13
CASSLLQPLGQGVRTGELFF	TGTGCCAGCAGTTTACTGCAACCGCTGGGACAGGGGGTGCGGACCGGGGAGCTGTTTTTT	-	TRBD1	TRBJ2-2	TRBV12-3/TRBV12-4	20